This TCR beta chain was observed in a study of CD8+ T cells in alopecia areata. General observations from the study: Affected scalp, especially in alopecia totalis/universalis, had a higher clonality than normal scalp did. Patients shared TCRs less clearly than mice did, possibly for HLA-related reasons.

About this clone itself: Its target is unknown.

CDR1 MGHRA and CDR2 YSYEKL come from the germline V gene. The CDR3 runs to 13 residues. Trimming took off 4 bases at V and 4 bases at J, with 9 bases between the two ends. cDNA serving as the sequencing template came from extracted, reverse transcribed RNA. Assay: immunoSEQ multiplex PCR; the TCRdb copy retains only in-frame clones and omits some. The table includes approximately 130,000 clones, about 51% detected once. V gene TRBV4-1 combines with J gene TRBJ2-3; D is unresolved. The TCR comes from a human donor with alopecia areata. The sequencing sample was made of NKG2D-low CD8+ T cells sorted from blood. The CDR3 nucleotides are TGCGCCAGCAGCCCCGCGGTCCCAGATACGCAGTATTTT. Encoded protein: CASSPAVPDTQYF.